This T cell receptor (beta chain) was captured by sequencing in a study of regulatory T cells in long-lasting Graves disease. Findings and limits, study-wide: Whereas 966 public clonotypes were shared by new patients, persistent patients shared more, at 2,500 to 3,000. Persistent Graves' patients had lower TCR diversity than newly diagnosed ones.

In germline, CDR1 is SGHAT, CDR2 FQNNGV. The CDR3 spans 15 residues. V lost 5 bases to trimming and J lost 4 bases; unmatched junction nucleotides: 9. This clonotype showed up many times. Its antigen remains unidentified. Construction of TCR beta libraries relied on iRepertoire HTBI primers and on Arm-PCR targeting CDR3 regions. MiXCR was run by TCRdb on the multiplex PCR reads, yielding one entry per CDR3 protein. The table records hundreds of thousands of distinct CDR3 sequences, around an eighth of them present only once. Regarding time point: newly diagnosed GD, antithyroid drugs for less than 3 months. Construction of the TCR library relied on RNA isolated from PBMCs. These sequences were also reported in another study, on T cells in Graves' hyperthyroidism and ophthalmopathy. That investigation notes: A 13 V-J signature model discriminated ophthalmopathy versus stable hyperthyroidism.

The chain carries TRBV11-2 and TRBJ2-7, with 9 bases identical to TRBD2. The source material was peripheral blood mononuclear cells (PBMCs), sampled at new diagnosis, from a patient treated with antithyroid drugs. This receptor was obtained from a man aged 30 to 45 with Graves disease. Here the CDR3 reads CASSPAAGGRYEQYF. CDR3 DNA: TGTGCCAGCAGCCCAGCAGCGGGGGGACGGTACGAGCAGTACTTC.